A single sample is the source of the 21 T cell receptor beta chains below, sequenced in a study of T cell responses to AZD1222 COVID-19 vaccine. The data were produced by immunoSEQ multiplex PCR, yet TCRdb's version contains in-frame clones alone and is incomplete. This sample has 130,000 or so clones; about 82% occur once, and the top ten carry 12%. The sequencing used peripheral blood, collected on day 0 of AZD1222 vaccination. The receptors were sampled from an adult in good health.

The chain has TRBV11-3 and TRBJ1-3; D is undetermined. The CDR3 loop spans 12 amino acids. Deletions cut 5 bases from V and 3 bases from J, with 5 bases between. CDR1 is SGHNT, CDR2 YENEEA, per germline. The CDR3 sequence is CASSGDGNTIYF. The DNA of the CDR3 is TGTGCCAGCAGCGGAGATGGAAACACCATATATTTT.

This rearrangement joins TRBV6-5 to TRBJ2-3, with 10 bases fitting TRBD2. The CDR3 loop spans 14 amino acids. The germline V gene encodes CDR1 MNHEY and CDR2 SVGAGI. Trimming took 7 bases from V and 2 from J; bases not matched to a gene: 3. The CDR3 protein is CASKTSGSTDTQYF. The CDR3 nucleotides are TGTGCCAGCAAGACTAGCGGGTCCACAGATACGCAGTATTTT.

This chain links TRBV18 with TRBJ2-1; 7 bases align to TRBD2. Germline V gene sequence: CDR1 KGHSH, CDR2 LQKENI. This CDR3 spans 15 amino acids. The J segment lost 7 bases and the V segment lost 6 bases, leaving 12 bases of the junction unmatched. In nucleotides, the CDR3 is TGTGCCAGCTCCGTAGATCTCGTGCGGGAGAATGAGCAGTTCTTC. It codes for CASSVDLVRENEQFF.

The gene calls are TRBV12-3 or TRBV12-4 and TRBJ1-1; 7 bases fit TRBD1. V gave up 7 bases and J gave up 1 base; unmatched junction bases: 3. The CDR3 spans 13 residues. The CDR3 is CASTRTGNTEAFF. For the CDR3, the DNA is TGTGCCAGCACCAGGACAGGGAACACTGAAGCTTTCTTT.

The rearrangement joins TRBV10-3 to TRBJ1-1; 7 bases align to TRBD1. Germline values: CDR1 ENHRY, CDR2 SYGVKD. The CDR3 contains 15 residues. V was clipped by 4 bases and J by 3 bases; unmatched bases: 8. The CDR3 sequence: CAISVRQGSDTEAFF. The CDR3 DNA reads as TGTGCCATCAGTGTTCGACAGGGAAGTGACACTGAAGCTTTCTTT.

The chain carries TRBV19 and TRBJ2-7, with a weak D call TRBD1 (5 bases). This CDR3 is 15 amino acids long. Germline CDR1 reads LNHDA; CDR2 reads SQIVND (reference sequence). The V and J ends lost 4 bases and 0 bases respectively, with 13 bases between them. CDR3 bases: TGTGCCAGTAGTACGTCAGGGTTAGACTCCTACGAGCAGTACTTC. It translates to CASSTSGLDSYEQYF. The full variable domain, completed using reference TRBV19 and TRBJ2-7, is DGGITQSPKYLFRKEGQNVTLSCEQNLNHDAMYWYRQDPGQGLRLIYYSQIVNDFQKGDIAEGYSVSREKKESFPLTVTSAQKNPTAFYLCASSTSGLDSYEQYFGPGTRLTVT.

This sequence joins TRBV9 and TRBJ2-7; D might be TRBD1 (6 bases). The germline V and J ends were trimmed by 4 bases and 3 bases, with 17 bases remaining between them. The CDR3 length is 15 residues. Germline V CDR1 and CDR2: SGDLS, YYNGEE. CDR3 region: CASSPQVDSIYEQYF. The CDR3 coding sequence is TGTGCCAGCAGCCCCCAAGTGGACAGCATCTACGAGCAGTACTTC.

The V and J genes are TRBV6-5 and TRBJ2-7; the D gene is possibly TRBD2 (5 bases). Deletions cut 2 bases from V and 2 bases from J, with 7 bases between. Germline V gene sequence: CDR1 MNHEY, CDR2 SVGAGI. This CDR3 has 13 amino acids. The CDR3 DNA follows: TGTGCCAGCAGTTACGCCGGGGCCTACGAGCAGTACTTC. Protein sequence: CASSYAGAYEQYF.

Turning to this clone: The sample carries other DNA sequences with the same CDR3. The chain uses TRBV7-3 and TRBJ1-1; D gene unclear. The CDR3 loop spans 13 amino acids. Germline loops: CDR1 SGHTA, CDR2 FQGTGA. Trimming took 3 bases from V and 0 from J, leaving 5 bases between them. The CDR3 nucleotides read TGTGCCAGCAGCTTGTCTGTGAACACTGAAGCTTTCTTT. The encoded protein is CASSLSVNTEAFF.

J is TRBJ1-5 and V is TRBV4-1, with D possibly matching TRBD1 (6 bases). Trimming cost V 0 bases and J 3 bases, with 15 bases left between them. Germline V gene sequence: CDR1 MGHRA, CDR2 YSYEKL. The CDR3 covers 17 residues. CDR3 DNA sequence: TGCGCCAGCAGCCAAGAAGGAGGCAGGGGAAACAATCAGCCCCAGCATTTT. As protein: CASSQEGGRGNNQPQHF.

The chain employs TRBV27 and TRBJ2-7, with 11 bases identical to TRBD1. The CDR3 is made up of 14 amino acids. Per germline, CDR1 MNHEY and CDR2 SMNVEV (reference sequence). The V gene end was trimmed by 6 bases and the J gene end by 9 bases; junction bases not matched to a gene: 10. CDR3 residues: CASRQGQGETGQYF. As DNA, the CDR3 is TGTGCCAGCAGGCAGGGACAGGGGGAAACGGGGCAGTACTTC.

This clone has only a few counts. This chain uses TRBV7-9 with TRBJ2-7; no firm D call. There are 12 residues in the CDR3. CDR1 is SEHNR and CDR2 is FQNEAQ in the germline V gene (reference sequence). The V gene lost 2 bases and the J gene lost 5 bases, with 7 bases spanning the gap. In DNA, the CDR3 is TGTGCCAGCAGCTTACCCCGAGACGAGCAGTACTTC. Amino acid sequence: CASSLPRDEQYF.

This chain links TRBV7-8 with TRBJ1-1; D perhaps matches TRBD1 (6 bases). Germline CDR1 reads SGHVS; CDR2 reads FQNEAQ. The CDR3 contains 14 residues. V lost 5 bases and J 1 base, leaving 11 bases between the germline ends. Written as DNA, the CDR3 is TGTGCCAGCAGCACCACAGGGAGGAACACTGAAGCTTTCTTT. Its protein product is CASSTTGRNTEAFF.

The CDR3 loop is CASSFRAVNTEAFF. The CDR3 nucleotides are TGTGCCAGCAGTTTCCGGGCGGTGAACACTGAAGCTTTCTTT. The chain is built from TRBV27 and TRBJ1-1; no clear D. CDR1 is MNHEY and CDR2 is SMNVEV in the germline V gene (reference sequence). This CDR3 contains 14 residues. V shed 3 bases and J shed 0 bases, with 8 bases lying between them.

The genes are TRBV7-3 and TRBJ1-5; D not resolved. Looked up from germline, CDR1 is SGHTA and CDR2 is FQGTGA. V dropped 5 bases and J dropped 4 bases, with 21 bases sitting between them. This CDR3 has 17 residues. The CDR3 sequence: CASSRRRAESFNQPQHF. The CDR3 DNA follows: TGTGCCAGCAGCCGCCGGAGGGCCGAGAGCTTTAATCAGCCCCAGCATTTT.

The rearrangement links TRBV7-3 to TRBJ2-1, with TRBD1 matching over 10 bases. The CDR3 runs to 16 residues. From germline, CDR1 is SGHTA and CDR2 FQGTGA. Unmatched junction bases numbered 6, after V lost 1 base and J lost 6 bases. CDR3 region: CASSLNSGQGFNEQFF. The CDR3 DNA is TGTGCCAGCAGCTTAAATTCGGGACAGGGGTTCAATGAGCAGTTCTTC.

V and J are TRBV28 and TRBJ2-7; TRBD2 agrees at 12 bases. Germline values: CDR1 MDHEN, CDR2 SYDVKM. The CDR3 is made up of 17 amino acids. V dropped 3 bases and J dropped 3; count of bases not matched to a gene: 9. The CDR3 is CASSFRGRLAGDYEQYF. Written as DNA, the CDR3 is TGTGCCAGCAGTTTCCGAGGACGACTAGCGGGAGACTACGAGCAGTACTTC.

The J gene is TRBJ1-3, the V gene TRBV7-2; D call uncertain. The CDR3 covers 16 residues. Between the trimmed V and J ends, which lost 1 base and 4 bases, there was a span of 14 bases. Germline lookup yields CDR1 SGHTA and CDR2 FQGNSA. Here the CDR3 DNA reads TGTGCCAGCAGCTTAGAACGCCTCTTTGGGGGAAACACCATATATTTT. Translated, it gives CASSLERLFGGNTIYF.

The chain employs TRBV2 and TRBJ1-6; 8 nucleotides match TRBD1. V dropped 8 bases and J dropped 9; count of bases not matched to a gene: 6. In germline, CDR1 is SNHLY, CDR2 FYNNEI. The CDR3 totals 13 residues. CDR3 sequence reads: CASHGQGVSPLHF. The DNA for the CDR3 is TGTGCCAGCCATGGACAGGGTGTTTCACCCCTCCACTTT.

The V gene is TRBV27, the J gene TRBJ2-5; D is unresolved. V gave up 0 bases and J gave up 6 bases, with 5 bases separating them. The CDR3 is 12 residues long. CDR1 is MNHEY, CDR2 SMNVEV, per germline (reference sequence). CDR3 loop: CASSLSGKTQYF. The CDR3 region has the DNA TGTGCCAGCAGTTTATCTGGGAAGACCCAGTACTTC.

The V and J genes are TRBV5-5 and TRBJ2-5, with 7 bases identical to TRBD1. The CDR3 contains 13 residues. Germline V gene sequence: CDR1 SGHKS, CDR2 YYEKEE (reference sequence). V was clipped by 5 bases and J by 5 bases; unmatched bases: 6. The CDR3 DNA is TGTGCCAGCAGTTTCACAGGGGAGGAGACCCAGTACTTC. It is translated as CASSFTGEETQYF.